Described below is a single T cell receptor beta chain sequence and its context. What it recognizes is unknown. This CDR3 region has 13 residues. Trimming shortened V by 3 bases and J by 6 bases, and 12 bases separated the two germline ends. Germline CDR1 reads LGHNA; CDR2 reads YNFKEQ. Primed by a sample-barcoded 5' primer and a J-beta primer mix, a second PCR proceeded for 7 to 11 cycles. In TCRdb, the 5' RACE reads were re-called with MiXCR into one record per CDR3 protein. Seen here are 650,000 or so distinct CDR3 sequences, under 65% observed once, and the top ten hold roughly 14%. The data were taken from a study of blood T cells in healthy people across ages. Study-wide results and limits: Older age coincided with a roughly linear decline in TCR beta diversity per million T cells.

Material for sequencing was blood. The rearrangement joins TRBV4-2 to TRBJ2-7, with D possibly being TRBD1 (5 bases). The origin of this receptor is an elderly woman in good health. CDR3 protein: CASSQGRDVEQYF. CDR3 coding DNA: TGTGCCAGCAGCCAGGGGCGTGATGTCGAGCAGTACTTC.